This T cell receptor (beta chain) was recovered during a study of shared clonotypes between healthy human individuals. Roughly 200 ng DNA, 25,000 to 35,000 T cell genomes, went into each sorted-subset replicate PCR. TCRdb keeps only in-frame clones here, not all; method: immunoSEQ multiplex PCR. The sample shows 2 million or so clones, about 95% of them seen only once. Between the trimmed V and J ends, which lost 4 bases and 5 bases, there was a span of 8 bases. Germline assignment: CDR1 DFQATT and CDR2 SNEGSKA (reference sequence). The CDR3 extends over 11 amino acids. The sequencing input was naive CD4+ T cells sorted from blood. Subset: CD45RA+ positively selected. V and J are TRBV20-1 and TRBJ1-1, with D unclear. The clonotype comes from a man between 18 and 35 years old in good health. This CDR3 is CSAIPKTEAFF. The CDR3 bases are TGCAGTGCTATCCCAAAGACTGAAGCTTTCTTT.